This paragraph covers one TCR beta chain sequence. The antigen remains unidentified. The sample is drawn from a study of T cell repertoires in cytomegalovirus infection. Study details: It was the public TCR beta signatures that indicated both CMV infection and matching HLA type. Study observations and caveats: Carriers of CMV plus the relevant HLA were identified by cumulative public TCR beta family frequency.

TCRdb reprocessed the reads with MiXCR, giving one entry per CDR3 protein. The table includes about 920,000 distinct CDR3 sequences, around 30% detected once. Germline V lookup: CDR1 LNHDA, CDR2 SQIVND (reference sequence). The CDR3 loop spans 12 amino acids. V dropped 7 bases and J dropped 3 bases, with 4 bases sitting between them. This chain joins TRBV19 and TRBJ1-6, with D uncertain. The TCR comes from a human donor in good health (CMV status not recorded). Some clones in this sample may be carry-over from other donors' samples. Sequencing was performed on cultured CD8+ T cells from PBMCs, taken from culture after CMV antigen stimulation. The CDR3 reads CASNNYNSPLHF. CDR3 DNA sequence: TGTGCCAGTAATAACTATAATTCACCCCTCCACTTT.